The next 16 T cell receptor beta chains were all read from a single sample in a study of blood T cell repertoires in COVID-19. Method: immunoSEQ multiplex PCR; TCRdb's copy keeps in-frame clones and lacks some. Of over 120,000 clones in the sample, around 79% were seen once. Sequencing was performed on peripheral blood. All receptors come from a woman between 65 and 79 years old with COVID-19, enrolled during active disease.

This chain joins TRBV9 and TRBJ2-5; 7 bases fit TRBD2. The germline gives CDR1 SGDLS, CDR2 YYNGEE. After removal of 2 bases from V and 4 bases from J, the junction contained 11 bases not matched to a gene. This CDR3 has 16 residues. The CDR3 here is CASSVGRGLVTETQYF. CDR3 DNA: TGTGCCAGCAGCGTTGGTCGCGGACTAGTTACAGAGACCCAGTACTTC.

This clone was seen a single time. This chain connects TRBV30 to TRBJ1-1; D unresolved. The CDR3 covers 16 residues. Trimming pared 0 bases from V and 0 bases from J, leaving 14 bases between. The germline gives CDR1 GTSNPN, CDR2 SVGIG (reference sequence). The DNA for the CDR3 is TGTGCCTGGAGTGTAAGAGAAGTATTGCTGAACACTGAAGCTTTCTTT. This translates into CAWSVREVLLNTEAFF.

V usage is TRBV2 and J usage is TRBJ1-6; D perhaps matches TRBD1 (5 bases). This CDR3 has 15 residues. Germline V CDR1 and CDR2: SNHLY, FYNNEI. Trimming took 4 bases from V and 5 from J, leaving 12 bases between them. The CDR3 here is CASSAGESHNSPLHF. The CDR3 nucleotides are TGTGCCAGCAGTGCGGGGGAGTCCCATAATTCACCCCTCCACTTT.

The V and J genes are TRBV30 and TRBJ1-2, with D perhaps matching TRBD1 (5 bases). The CDR3 has 13 residues. With 0 bases removed from V and 8 bases from J, the gap between germline ends came to 13 bases. Germline V gene lookup returns CDR1 GTSNPN and CDR2 SVGIG (reference sequence). The CDR3 loop is CAWSVSQGTGYTF. In DNA, the CDR3 is TGTGCCTGGAGTGTAAGCCAGGGAACGGGCTACACCTTC.

CDR3 sequence reads: CASSPHRGAGTSPLHF. The CDR3 DNA reads TGTGCCAGCAGCCCACACAGGGGCGCAGGGACTTCACCCCTCCACTTT. This chain uses TRBV9 with TRBJ1-6; 7 nucleotides line up with TRBD1. The length of the CDR3 is 16 residues. The germline gives CDR1 SGDLS, CDR2 YYNGEE. V trimming: 4 bases; J trimming: 9 bases; junction bases outside the gene matches: 13. The full variable domain, in which reference TRBV9 and TRBJ1-6 provide the parts outside the CDR3, is DSGVTQTPKHLITATGQRVTLRCSPRSGDLSVYWYQQSLDQGLQFLIQYYNGEERAKGNILERFSAQQFPDLHSELNLSSLELGDSALYFCASSPHRGAGTSPLHFGNGTRLTVT.

This chain joins TRBV5-6 and TRBJ1-2; TRBD1 matches 10 bases. The CDR3 sequence is 18 residues long. V was clipped by 3 bases and J by 3 bases; unmatched bases: 14. In germline, CDR1 is SGHDT, CDR2 YYEEEE. Here the CDR3 reads CASSSIRDRGVYYYGYTF. The CDR3 bases are TGTGCCAGCAGCTCTATACGGGACAGGGGAGTCTACTACTATGGCTACACCTTC.

The chain links TRBV25-1 to TRBJ2-1; 13 nucleotides line up with TRBD2. Germline CDR1 and CDR2: MGHDK and SYGVNS. Trimming took 6 bases from V and 6 from J; bases not matched to a gene: 2. This CDR3 is 14 amino acids long. CDR3 sequence (DNA): TGTGCCAGCAGAACTAGCGGGGGGGTCAATGAGCAGTTCTTC. Translated, it gives CASRTSGGVNEQFF.

The chain combines TRBV1 with TRBJ2-7; the D call in the table, TRBD1, was not verified against the DNA. TRBV1 is a recognized pseudogene. The CDR3 loop spans 22 amino acids. CDR3 amino acids: CTSSQEIGPSAGRGPCSYEQYF. In DNA form, the CDR3 reads TGCACCAGCAGCCAAGAAATTGGCCCGAGTGCAGGGCGAGGACCATGCTCCTACGAGCAGTACTTC.

This clone was seen a handful of times. The chain uses TRBV19 and TRBJ2-5; tentatively, D is TRBD2 (5 bases). The V and J ends lost 3 bases and 5 bases respectively, with 7 bases between them. The CDR3 has 12 amino acids. Germline-derived CDR1 and CDR2 are LNHDA and SQIVND (reference sequence). CDR3 loop: CASSIGEETQYF. CDR3 DNA: TGTGCCAGTAGTATTGGGGAGGAGACCCAGTACTTC. The full variable domain, completed using reference TRBV19 and TRBJ2-5, is DGGITQSPKYLFRKEGQNVTLSCEQNLNHDAMYWYRQDPGQGLRLIYYSQIVNDFQKGDIAEGYSVSREKKESFPLTVTSAQKNPTAFYLCASSIGEETQYFGPGTRLLVL.

V and J are TRBV5-1 and TRBJ1-1, with 7 bases identical to TRBD1. Germline-derived CDR1 and CDR2 are SGHRS and YFSETQ. CDR3 size: 17 residues. J was trimmed by 2 bases and V by 3 bases; bases with no gene match: 13. The CDR3 spells CASSSPGTDVSNTEAFF. CDR3 DNA: TGCGCCAGCAGCTCGCCCGGGACAGATGTTTCTAACACTGAAGCTTTCTTT.

The chain joins TRBV3-1 (or the pseudogene TRBV3-2) to TRBJ1-3; 7 nucleotides agree with TRBD1. The CDR3 spans 15 residues. Germline CDR1 LGHDT, CDR2 YNNKEL (reference sequence). J was trimmed by 2 bases and V by 4 bases; bases with no gene match: 5. The CDR3 here is CASSPRGQPGNTIYF. The CDR3 bases are TGTGCCAGCAGCCCAAGGGGACAGCCTGGAAACACCATATATTTT.

The V and J genes are TRBV3-1 (or the pseudogene TRBV3-2) and TRBJ2-1, with TRBD2 as a possible D gene (6 bases). Germline V CDR1 and CDR2: LGHDT, YNNKEL (reference sequence). The CDR3 is 13 residues long. V dropped 2 bases and J dropped 15 bases, with 17 bases sitting between them. CDR3 sequence (DNA): TGTGCCAGCAGCCAAATGAGGAGGGAAAGGCCGTTCTTC. This encodes CASSQMRRERPFF.

The V call is TRBV5-5, the J call TRBJ2-1; 12 bases are shared with TRBD2. CDR1 is SGHKS and CDR2 is YYEKEE in the germline V gene (reference sequence). Losses at the gene ends were 0 bases for V and 0 bases for J; bases not matched to a gene: 4. CDR3 length: 18 residues. CDR3 amino acids: CASSLGSSGGASYNEQFF. The CDR3 bases are TGTGCCAGCAGCTTGGGGTCTAGCGGGGGGGCCTCCTACAATGAGCAGTTCTTC.

CDR3 protein: CASSDPGQGDPKQFF. The CDR3 coding sequence is TGTGCCAGCAGCGACCCGGGACAGGGGGATCCTAAGCAGTTCTTC. The V and J genes are TRBV7-9 and TRBJ2-1; 11 nucleotides align to TRBD1. The CDR3 loop spans 15 amino acids. Germline V gene data show CDR1 as SEHNR and CDR2 as FQNEAQ (reference sequence). Losses at the gene ends were 5 bases for V and 11 bases for J; bases not matched to a gene: 11.

V and J are TRBV5-1 and TRBJ1-1; the D gene is possibly TRBD1 (5 bases). V was shortened by 6 bases and J by 1 base, with 16 bases between the two germline ends. This CDR3 is 15 amino acids long. Germline V gives CDR1 SGHRS, CDR2 YFSETQ. The CDR3 reads CASTLVGVGNTEAFF. CDR3 DNA sequence: TGCGCCAGCACCCTGGTAGGGGTCGGGAACACTGAAGCTTTCTTT.

For this clone: A far larger clone is only one base removed, so a read error is likely. The genes are TRBV28 and TRBJ2-7; a possible D gene is TRBD1 (6 bases). Trimming took off 6 bases at V and 1 base at J, with 7 bases between the two ends. This CDR3 comprises 12 residues. Per the germline V gene, CDR1 is MDHEN and CDR2 is SYDVKM. The CDR3 spells CASRQGSYEQYF. The CDR3 coding sequence is TGTGCCAGCAGACAGGGTTCCTACGAGCAGTACTTC.